The entry below gives a single T cell receptor (beta chain) sequence along with its context. Its antigen remains unknown. Here immunoSEQ multiplex PCR was the method, and the copy in TCRdb shows in-frame clones only, minus some. The profile shows tens of thousands of clones, about 81% of them singletons. These data originate in a study of PD-1 blockade in mismatch repair-deficient tumors. Germline-derived CDR1 and CDR2 are MNHEY and SMNVEV (reference sequence). The CDR3 loop spans 20 amino acids. V was clipped by 5 bases and J by 0 bases, with 25 bases between them. Study findings and constraints: Tumor-resident clones, often undetectable pretreatment in blood, expanded then contracted after pembrolizumab.

All patients were mismatch repair deficient, assessed by either PCR or immunohistochemistry. The rearrangement uses TRBV27 and TRBJ2-2; a weak D match, TRBD2 (6 bases). The sequence came from an adult with mismatch repair-deficient cancer. Source: PBMCs, taken before pembrolizumab treatment. The CDR3 spells CASSATPGLLFDANTGELFF. For the CDR3, the DNA is TGTGCCAGCAGTGCAACTCCGGGACTTCTTTTCGACGCGAACACCGGGGAGCTGTTTTTT.